This TCR beta chain appears in the sequencing data of a study of T cell responses to AZD1222 COVID-19 vaccine (dated by TCRdb to about 2021). With respect to the entire study: AZD1222 recipients whose second dose came at about 4 weeks and those whose second dose came at about 12 weeks were combined into one group, since spike-specific TCR depth and breadth did not differ between the two schedules. TCR sequencing covered roughly 230 trial participants: 200 to 220 given two doses of AZD1222 and 26 given two doses of MenACWY control vaccine. Trial participants were enrolled by age into 18-55, 56-69 and 70-plus year subgroups, with roughly 160, 29 and 62 TCR-sequenced participants respectively. Overall study results and their limits: A significant rise in spike-specific TCR breadth and depth was observed after two AZD1222 doses relative to day 0 and relative to MenACWY recipients. In the small 56-69-year group, the increase in depth fell short of significance, most likely because of low power. Conclusions about previously exposed vaccinees were limited because only a handful of AZD1222 recipients were SARS-CoV-2 seropositive at baseline. Vaccine-associated CD4 TCRs spanned the whole spike protein, with dominant responses in regions 160-218 and 743-854. Participants were mostly white British and included more females than males, and it was suggested by the authors that clonal diversity may have been underestimated. Epitopes outside the regions mutated in the B.1.351 and B.1.1.7 variants were reportedly recognized by nearly half of the unique spike-specific TCRs. Because no day 14 peak-response samples were available, repertoires were characterized only after the peak T cell response.

The meaning of the sample's time point label: baseline before first vaccination. The vaccinee samples were drawn from two UK trials, COV001 and COV002, one of which was a single-blind randomized controlled phase 2/3 trial testing AZD1222 (ChAdOx1 nCoV-19) in healthy adults. For TCRbeta chain sequencing, PBMC samples were collected from trial participants at day 0 and at day 28 after the second dose. There are 15 amino acids in the CDR3, from cysteine to phenylalanine inclusive. Only the CDR3 region is kept as DNA, spanning 45 bases read in frame from base 1. Via the germline V gene, CDR1 is SGHTA and CDR2 FQGTGA. For this chain, trimming is 4 bases at the V end and 5 bases at the J end, and the number of junction bases without a gene match is 9. The CDR3 regions of human TCRbeta chains were subjected to immunosequencing. As for how the authors treated the data: TCRs in the repertoires were matched against a reference library of SARS-CoV-2-specific TCRs that had been generated with the MIRA antigen-specificity platform. Breadth meant the fraction of unique TCRs that were SARS-CoV-2-associated, whereas depth meant the fraction of total T cells that were SARS-CoV-2-associated. Using the MIRA data, every spike-specific TCR was mapped to the spike region that the TCR reacted to and assigned to either a CD4 or a CD8 class. Log10-transformed breadth and depth values were compared by one-way ANOVA with Sidak's multiple comparisons tests. Drawn from immuneACCESS, this table holds only the in-frame rearrangements with V and J called that TCRdb kept. Clones are partly lost; checked studies trace under half to an unresolved V gene and leave the rest unexplained. The V and J calls and clone size were taken over from that table, and D and trimming were inferred from the DNA. The sample table records roughly 120,000 clones; around 85% of these occur just once. About 1.6% of the sample belongs to the ten largest clones.

In its sample, this clone was seen once. The clone's antigen remains unknown. No much larger clone exists at a distance of one base, and base qualities are not known. The source of this sequence is an adult in good health. Recombination joined TRBV7-3 with TRBJ2-3; TRBD2 lines up with 7 middle nucleotides. This specimen consisted of peripheral blood, obtained on day 0 of AZD1222 vaccination. The DNA is as follows: TGTGCCAGCAGCTCGGAACTAGCGCGCCTAGATACGCAGTATTTT. The resulting protein is CASSSELARLDTQYF.